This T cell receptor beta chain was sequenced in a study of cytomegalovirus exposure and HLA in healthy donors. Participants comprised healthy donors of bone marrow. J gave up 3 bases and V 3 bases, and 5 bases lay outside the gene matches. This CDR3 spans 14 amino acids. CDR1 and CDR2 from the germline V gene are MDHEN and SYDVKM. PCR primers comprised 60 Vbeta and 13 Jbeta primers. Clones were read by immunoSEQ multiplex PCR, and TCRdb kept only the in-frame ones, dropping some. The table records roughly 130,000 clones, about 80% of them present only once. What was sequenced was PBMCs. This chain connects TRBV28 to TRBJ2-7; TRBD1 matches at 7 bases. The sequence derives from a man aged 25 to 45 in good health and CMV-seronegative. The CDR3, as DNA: TGTGCCAGCAGTTTCCCGGGACAGAGCTACGAGCAGTACTTC. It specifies CASSFPGQSYEQYF. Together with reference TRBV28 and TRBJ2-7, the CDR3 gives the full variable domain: DVKVTQSSRYLVKRTGEKVFLECVQDMDHENMFWYRQDPGLGLRLIYFSYDVKMKEKGDIPEGYSVSREKKERFSLILESASTNQTSMYLCASSFPGQSYEQYFGPGTRLTVT.